This entry describes one TCR beta chain. Authors' methods: By means of reference gene primer amplification, nucleated cell counts were estimated. Method: immunoSEQ multiplex PCR; TCRdb's copy keeps in-frame clones and lacks some. From that table come the V and J calls and clone size; the DNA was used to work out D and trimming. The profile shows 250,000 to 300,000 clones, 86% of them singletons. This specimen comes from a study of blood T cell repertoires in COVID-19. For the study at large: The origin of the acute and convalescent COVID-19 samples was the United States, Italy and Spain. T cells, B-cell-depleted T cells, or PBMCs provided the cDNA or gDNA that served as material.

The CDR3 length is 13 residues. Trimming took off 2 bases at V and 4 bases at J, with 5 bases between the two ends. Germline CDR1 is KGHDR and CDR2 is SFDVKD. The chain links TRBV24-1 to TRBJ1-5; no firm D call. The sequenced material came from peripheral blood. The receptor's source is a man younger than 35 with active or convalescent COVID-19. The CDR3 sequence is CATSDSYNQPQHF. The CDR3 coding sequence is TGTGCCACCAGTGATTCCTATAATCAGCCCCAGCATTTT.